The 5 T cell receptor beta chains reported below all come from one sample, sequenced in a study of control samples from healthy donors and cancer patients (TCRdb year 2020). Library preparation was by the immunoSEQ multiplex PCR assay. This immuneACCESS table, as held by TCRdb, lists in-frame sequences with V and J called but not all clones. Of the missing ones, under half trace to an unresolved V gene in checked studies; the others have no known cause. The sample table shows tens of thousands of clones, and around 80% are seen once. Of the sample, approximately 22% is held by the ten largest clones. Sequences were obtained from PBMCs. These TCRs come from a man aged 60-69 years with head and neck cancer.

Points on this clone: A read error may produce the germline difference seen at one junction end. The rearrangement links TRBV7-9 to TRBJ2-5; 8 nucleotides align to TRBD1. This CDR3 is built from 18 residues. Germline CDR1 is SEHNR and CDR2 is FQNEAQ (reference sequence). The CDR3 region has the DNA TGTGCCAGCAGCCTAGCCCTTTGGACAGGGATCGATCAAGAGACCCAGTACTTC. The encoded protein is CASSLALWTGIDQETQYF.

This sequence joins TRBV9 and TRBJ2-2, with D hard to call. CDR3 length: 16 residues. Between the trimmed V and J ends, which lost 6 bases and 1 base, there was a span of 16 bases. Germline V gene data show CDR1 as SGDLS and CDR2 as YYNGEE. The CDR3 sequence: CASTPGAILNTGELFF. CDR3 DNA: TGTGCCAGCACCCCTGGTGCTATACTGAACACCGGGGAGCTGTTTTTT. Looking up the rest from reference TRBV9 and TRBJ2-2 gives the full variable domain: DSGVTQTPKHLITATGQRVTLRCSPRSGDLSVYWYQQSLDQGLQFLIQYYNGEERAKGNILERFSAQQFPDLHSELNLSSLELGDSALYFCASTPGAILNTGELFFGEGSRLTVL.

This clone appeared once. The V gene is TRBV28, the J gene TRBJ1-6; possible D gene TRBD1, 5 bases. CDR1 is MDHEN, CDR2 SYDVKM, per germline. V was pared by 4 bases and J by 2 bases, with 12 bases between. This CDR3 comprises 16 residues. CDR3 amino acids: CASSSGGTAYNSPLHF. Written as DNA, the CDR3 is TGTGCCAGCAGTTCGGGGGGGACGGCCTATAATTCACCCCTCCACTTT.

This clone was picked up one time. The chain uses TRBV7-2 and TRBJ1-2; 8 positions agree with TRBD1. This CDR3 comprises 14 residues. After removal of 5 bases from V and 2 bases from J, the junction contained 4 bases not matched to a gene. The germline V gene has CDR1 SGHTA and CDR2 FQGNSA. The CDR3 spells CASSRDRSNYGYTF. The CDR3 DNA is TGTGCCAGCAGCCGGGACAGGTCCAACTATGGCTACACCTTC.

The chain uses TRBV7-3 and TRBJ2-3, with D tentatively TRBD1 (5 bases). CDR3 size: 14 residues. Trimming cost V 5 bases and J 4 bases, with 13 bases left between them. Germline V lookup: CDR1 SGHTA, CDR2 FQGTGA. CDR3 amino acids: CASSQEWGSDTQYF. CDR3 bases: TGTGCCAGCAGCCAAGAGTGGGGCTCAGATACGCAGTATTTT.